A selection of T cell receptor beta chains follows, all from one sample in a study of blood T cell repertoires in COVID-19. Measured with immunoSEQ multiplex PCR; TCRdb has only the in-frame clones, and not every one. The repertoire holds over 60,000 clones, with about 80% as singletons. Sequenced input: peripheral blood. The receptors were gathered from a human donor in a cohort sampled during active COVID-19. The CDR3 runs from the conserved cysteine through the conserved F or W. The D gene is left open where the match is weak. Clone size is stated in some rows and not others, as once, few, many or a class when expanded.

V gene	clone size	D gene	J gene	CDR3 protein	CDR3 DNA
TRBV4-3	.	TRBD1	TRBJ1-1	CASSQDGQGGTEAFF	TGCGCCAGCAGCCAGGACGGACAGGGCGGCACTGAAGCTTTCTTT
TRBV19	.	TRBD1	TRBJ1-5	CASSHGQGEQPQHF	TGTGCCAGTAGCCATGGACAGGGGGAACAGCCCCAGCATTTT
TRBV7-9	once	TRBD1	TRBJ2-1	CASSPPGTVRYNEQFF	TGTGCCAGCAGCCCACCCGGGACAGTTCGATACAATGAGCAGTTCTTC
TRBV5-1	few	.	TRBJ2-2	CASSLGQENTGELFF	TGCGCCAGCAGCTTGGGACAGGAGAACACCGGGGAGCTGTTTTTT
TRBV2	.	TRBD1	TRBJ1-1	CASRIDKSTGVRDTEAFF	TGTGCCAGCAGGATCGATAAGTCTACAGGGGTGAGAGACACTGAAGCTTTCTTT
TRBV5-6	.	.	TRBJ1-5	CASSSQVEPQHF	TGTGCCAGCAGCTCCCAGGTTGAGCCCCAGCATTTT
TRBV19	.	TRBD1	TRBJ1-2	CASSPGQWYGYTF	TGTGCCAGTAGTCCGGGACAGTGGTATGGCTACACCTTC
TRBV6-2/TRBV6-3	.	.	TRBJ1-5	CASSYSVQPQHF	TGTGCCAGCAGTTATTCGGTCCAGCCCCAGCATTTT
TRBV4-3	.	.	TRBJ1-1	CASSQPGHSTEAFF	TGCGCCAGCAGCCAACCGGGACACTCCACTGAAGCTTTCTTT
TRBV18	.	.	TRBJ1-1	CASSGAGNTEAFF	TGTGCCAGCTCGGGGGCTGGAAACACTGAAGCTTTCTTT
TRBV3-1/TRBV3-2	.	TRBD1	TRBJ1-5	CASSQGDRGLQPQHF	TGTGCCAGCAGCCAAGGGGACAGGGGGCTGCAGCCCCAGCATTTT
TRBV5-6	.	TRBD1	TRBJ2-3	CASSWDRSADTQYF	TGTGCCAGCAGCTGGGACAGGTCCGCAGATACGCAGTATTTT
TRBV6-4	.	.	TRBJ1-1	CASSDSGSTEAFF	TGTGCCAGCAGTGACTCGGGGAGCACTGAAGCTTTCTTT
TRBV27	.	.	TRBJ2-7	CASSIRTDPVYEQYF	TGTGCCAGCAGTATAAGGACAGACCCCGTTTACGAGCAGTACTTC
TRBV12-3/TRBV12-4	.	TRBD1	TRBJ1-2	CASRSGQNYGYTF	TGTGCCAGCAGATCGGGACAGAACTATGGCTACACCTTC
TRBV10-3	once	.	TRBJ1-1	CAISELQGAEAFF	TGTGCCATCAGTGAGTTACAGGGCGCTGAAGCTTTCTTT
TRBV18	.	.	TRBJ1-6	CASSPPGQGSSPLHF	TGTGCCAGCTCACCACCGGGGCAGGGGAGCTCACCCCTCCACTTT
TRBV10-2	.	TRBD1	TRBJ1-1	CASSEVPGQGEAFF	TGCGCCAGCAGTGAGGTCCCGGGACAGGGGGAAGCTTTCTTT
TRBV14	.	.	TRBJ1-3	CASSTTFSGNTIYF	TGTGCCAGCAGCACTACCTTCTCTGGAAACACCATATATTTT
TRBV4-1	.	TRBD2	TRBJ2-5	CASSQGRGGLVKTQYF	TGCGCCAGCAGCCAAGGGCGGGGGGGCCTAGTGAAGACCCAGTACTTC
TRBV11-2	.	TRBD2	TRBJ2-6	CASSLGTGGAAGANVLTF	TGTGCCAGCAGCTTAGGGACCGGGGGGGCTGCCGGGGCCAACGTCCTGACTTTC
TRBV19	.	TRBD2	TRBJ2-3	CASSTPSGGTDTQYF	TGTGCCAGTAGCACACCCAGCGGGGGCACAGATACGCAGTATTTT
TRBV5-1	.	.	TRBJ1-3	CASSLGQVSGNTIYF	TGCGCCAGCAGCTTGGGACAGGTCTCTGGAAACACCATATATTTT
TRBV5-1	once	.	TRBJ2-7	CASSRDNSYEQYF	TGCGCCAGCAGCCGGGACAACTCCTACGAGCAGTACTTC
TRBV4-2	few	.	TRBJ1-6	CASSQEADYSPLHF	TGTGCCAGCAGCCAAGAAGCGGACTATTCACCCCTCCACTTT
TRBV3-1/TRBV3-2	.	.	TRBJ2-7	CASSQDWQGNYEQYF	TGTGCCAGCAGCCAAGACTGGCAGGGTAACTACGAGCAGTACTTC
TRBV30	few	.	TRBJ1-6	CAWTGYNSPLHF	TGTGCCTGGACCGGCTATAATTCACCCCTCCACTTT
TRBV5-4	few	.	TRBJ2-5	CASSLDFRETQYF	TGTGCCAGCAGCTTGGACTTCCGGGAGACCCAGTACTTC
TRBV5-6	.	TRBD2	TRBJ2-5	CASSRGLAGETQYF	TGTGCCAGCAGCCGGGGACTAGCGGGGGAGACCCAGTACTTC
TRBV30	.	.	TRBJ1-1	CAWSVQSDTEAFF	TGTGCCTGGAGTGTACAATCAGATACTGAAGCTTTCTTT
TRBV3-1/TRBV3-2	.	.	TRBJ1-2	CASSHLQGGYGYTF	TGTGCCAGCAGCCACCTACAGGGAGGGTATGGCTACACCTTC
TRBV5-4	.	TRBD2	TRBJ2-5	CASSFSSSGAETQYF	TGTGCCAGCAGCTTTTCGTCTAGCGGGGCGGAGACCCAGTACTTC
TRBV14	.	TRBD1	TRBJ1-6	CASSHADRGNSPLHF	TGTGCCAGCAGCCATGCTGACAGGGGTAATTCACCCCTCCACTTT
TRBV5-1	.	.	TRBJ1-1	CASRMGHALGEAFF	TGCGCCAGCAGGATGGGACATGCCCTGGGTGAAGCTTTCTTT
TRBV18	once	.	TRBJ1-6	CASSPGAGGDSPLHF	TGTGCCAGCTCCCCAGGGGCCGGCGGTGATTCACCCCTCCACTTT
TRBV3-1/TRBV3-2	.	.	TRBJ2-2	CASSQVTWGELFF	TGTGCCAGCAGCCAAGTAACTTGGGGGGAGCTGTTTTTT
TRBV3-1/TRBV3-2	few	TRBD1	TRBJ1-3	CASSPDRVGNTIYF	TGTGCCAGCAGCCCCGACAGGGTGGGAAACACCATATATTTT
TRBV7-3	once	TRBD2	TRBJ2-3	CASSTGLAYTDTQYF	TGTGCCAGCAGCACCGGACTAGCGTACACAGATACGCAGTATTTT
TRBV19	.	.	TRBJ2-7	CASSPGGYEQYF	TGTGCCAGTAGTCCCGGGGGCTACGAGCAGTACTTC
TRBV4-1	.	TRBD2	TRBJ2-6	CASSQDRGGYSSGANVLTF	TGCGCCAGCAGCCAAGATCGGGGGGGCTATAGCTCTGGGGCCAACGTCCTGACTTTC
TRBV6-6	once	.	TRBJ2-7	CASSNRQKGKQYF	TGTGCCAGCAGTAACCGACAGAAGGGTAAGCAGTACTTC
TRBV5-1	.	.	TRBJ1-3	CASTMTTGSRNTIYF	TGCGCCAGCACTATGACGACGGGAAGCAGAAACACCATATATTTT
TRBV2	.	.	TRBJ1-4	CASREGGGNEKLFF	TGTGCCAGCCGTGAGGGGGGGGGAAATGAAAAACTGTTTTTT
TRBV5-1	.	TRBD1	TRBJ1-1	CASSLMGQRNTEAFF	TGCGCCAGCAGCCTTATGGGACAGCGGAACACTGAAGCTTTCTTT
TRBV30	few	TRBD2	TRBJ2-7	CASEAGSSYEQYF	TGTGCCTCCGAAGCGGGGAGCTCCTACGAGCAGTACTTC